The 5 T cell receptor beta chains in this list originate from one sample, sequenced in a study of T cells after yellow fever vaccination. TCRdb called the 5' RACE reads again in MiXCR, with one record for every CDR3 protein. The data hold hundreds of thousands of distinct CDR3 sequences, with about 12% observed a single time. Source: PBMCs, taken on the day of the yellow fever booster vaccination. The receptors were sampled from a young man who received the YFV17D yellow fever vaccine.

The rearrangement joins TRBV6-5 to TRBJ2-7; D may match TRBD1 or TRBD2 (6 bases each). CDR1 MNHEY and CDR2 SVGAGI come from the germline V gene. Trimming left V 6 bases short and J 1 base short, with 19 bases between. The CDR3 runs to 16 residues. The CDR3 coding sequence is TGTGCCAGCAGCCGGACTGGCGGGACAAATTCCTACGAGCAGTACTTC. This translates into CASSRTGGTNSYEQYF.

This clonotype was counted at least ten times. The V gene is TRBV5-1, the J gene TRBJ2-1; D may be TRBD2 (6 bases). CDR1 and CDR2 (germline): SGHRS, YFSETQ. V lost 1 base and J 1 base, leaving 9 bases between the germline ends. The CDR3 has 15 amino acids. This chain's CDR3 is CASSLTGESYNEQFF. The CDR3 bases are TGCGCCAGCAGCTTGACGGGGGAATCCTACAATGAGCAGTTCTTC.

This clonotype showed up just a few times. This chain connects TRBV20-1 to TRBJ2-5; 11 bases fit TRBD2. J was trimmed by 5 bases and V by 4 bases; bases with no gene match: 6. Germline V gene lookup returns CDR1 DFQATT and CDR2 SNEGSKA (reference sequence). The CDR3 covers 14 residues. The CDR3 spells CSAKLAGARETQYF. The CDR3 DNA sequence: TGCAGTGCTAAACTAGCGGGAGCTCGGGAGACCCAGTACTTC.

The table lists this clonotype with a few counts. This chain connects TRBV14 to TRBJ2-3; 12 nucleotides line up with TRBD2. This CDR3 contains 16 residues. The germline CDR1 and CDR2 sequences are SGHDN and FVKESK. Losses at the gene ends were 6 bases for V and 2 bases for J; bases not matched to a gene: 6. The CDR3 spells CASSPRLAGATDTQYF. The CDR3 nucleotides are TGTGCCAGCAGTCCCAGACTAGCGGGAGCCACAGATACGCAGTATTTT.

V usage is TRBV11-2 and J usage is TRBJ1-5; TRBD1 aligns across 7 bases. CDR1 is SGHAT, CDR2 FQNNGV, per germline. The CDR3 sequence is 16 residues long. With 3 bases clipped from V and 5 bases from J, the junction kept 10 bases outside the gene matches. CDR3 sequence: CASSFPRDRMDQPQHF. The CDR3 DNA is TGTGCCAGCAGCTTCCCGCGGGACAGAATGGATCAGCCCCAGCATTTT.